What follows are 20 T cell receptor beta chains derived from one specimen sequenced in a study of T cell repertoires in cytomegalovirus infection. TCRdb processed the reads anew with MiXCR; each CDR3 protein has one entry. Of approximately 200,000 distinct CDR3 sequences detected, over 20% appear once; the ten largest clones hold around a sixth. Sequenced material: CD8+ T cells from PBMCs. These TCRs come from a human donor in good health (CMV status not recorded). Some clones in this sample may be carry-over from other donors' samples.

This clonotype showed up many times. The CDR3 protein is CASSLAGGFGELFF. As DNA, the CDR3 is TGTGCCAGCAGTCTCGCCGGGGGTTTCGGGGAGCTGTTTTTT. The rearrangement uses TRBV27 and TRBJ2-2; perhaps TRBD2 as D (6 bases). CDR1 is MNHEY, CDR2 SMNVEV, per germline (reference sequence). The CDR3 covers 14 residues. V was pared by 5 bases and J by 7 bases, with 14 bases between.

There are many counts of this clonotype. The chain combines TRBV19 with TRBJ2-6, with D perhaps TRBD2 (5 bases). Germline lookup yields CDR1 LNHDA and CDR2 SQIVND (reference sequence). Trimming left V 8 bases short and J 2 bases short, with 13 bases between. The CDR3 loop spans 15 amino acids. The CDR3 sequence: CASGSAEAGANVLTF. The CDR3 DNA reads as TGTGCCAGTGGTTCGGCGGAGGCTGGGGCCAACGTCCTGACTTTC.

This chain uses TRBV29-1 with TRBJ2-4, with D possibly TRBD1 on 6 matching bases. The CDR3 has 16 amino acids. Germline V gives CDR1 SQVTM, CDR2 ANQGSEA. The ends were cut back, 4 bases at V and 0 bases at J, with 16 bases in the middle. This chain's CDR3 is CSVGTADSLAKNIQYF. CDR3 DNA: TGCAGCGTTGGGACAGCTGATTCTCTAGCCAAAAACATTCAGTACTTC.

The chain is built from TRBV30 and TRBJ1-1; D unclear. V was clipped by 0 bases and J by 0 bases, with 14 bases between them. The CDR3 contains 16 residues. The germline V gene encodes CDR1 GTSNPN and CDR2 SVGIG (reference sequence). CDR3 nucleotides: TGTGCCTGGAGTGTACCCGCCGTAGGGATGAACACTGAAGCTTTCTTT. It is translated as CAWSVPAVGMNTEAFF.

The chain combines TRBV20-1 with TRBJ1-6, with 11 bases matching TRBD1. After removal of 5 bases from V and 9 bases from J, the junction contained 12 bases not matched to a gene. Germline CDR1 and CDR2: DFQATT and SNEGSKA (reference sequence). This CDR3 is 16 amino acids long. The CDR3 loop is CSAHSLGTGGTSPLHF. DNA for the CDR3: TGCAGTGCTCACTCCCTAGGGACAGGGGGGACTTCACCCCTCCACTTT.

This clonotype was detected ten times or more. J is TRBJ2-7 and V is TRBV7-2; tentatively, D is TRBD1 (5 bases). Germline lookup yields CDR1 SGHTA and CDR2 FQGNSA. This CDR3 region has 15 residues. The ends were cut back, 5 bases at V and 6 bases at J, with 20 bases in the middle. The CDR3 DNA sequence: TGTGCCAGCAGCGCTTGGCAGGGCGCCCTCGGCGAGCAGTACTTC. This translates into CASSAWQGALGEQYF. The complete variable domain, with remaining parts taken from reference TRBV7-2 and TRBJ2-7, reads GAGVSQSPSNKVTEKGKDVELRCDPISGHTALYWYRQSLGQGLEFLIYFQGNSAPDKSGLPSDRFSAERTGGSVSTLTIQRTQQEDSAVYLCASSAWQGALGEQYFGPGTRLTVT.

This clonotype was detected many times. V is TRBV4-1 and J is TRBJ2-1; a weak D match, TRBD1 (6 bases). This CDR3 region has 15 residues. Germline CDR1 is MGHRA and CDR2 is YSYEKL. The V end lost 6 bases, the J end lost 6 bases, and 18 bases lay between the germline ends. The CDR3: CASSLGDNPGNEQFF. CDR3 sequence (DNA): TGCGCCAGCAGTCTTGGGGACAACCCAGGCAATGAGCAGTTCTTC.

The gene calls are TRBV12-3 or TRBV12-4 and TRBJ1-2; possible D gene TRBD1, 6 bases. V lost 7 bases, J lost 0 bases, and 15 bases lay in between. The CDR3 has 15 amino acids. CDR3 in DNA: TGTGCCAGCACCCTAGGGGGGGAAGCTAACTATGGCTACACCTTC. It translates to CASTLGGEANYGYTF.

The chain recombines TRBV10-3 with TRBJ1-1; no clear D gene. The CDR3 loop spans 12 amino acids. The V end lost 6 bases, the J end lost 1 base, and 6 bases lay between the germline ends. Germline CDR1 and CDR2: ENHRY and SYGVKD. The CDR3 region has the DNA TGTGCCATCAGAGCCTCGAACACTGAAGCTTTCTTT. It yields the protein CAIRASNTEAFF.

This clonotype showed up just a few times. This chain connects TRBV7-3 to TRBJ2-1; 7 bases fit TRBD2. CDR1 SGHTA and CDR2 FQGTGA come from the germline V gene. The CDR3 extends over 14 amino acids. With V trimmed by 0 bases and J by 5 bases, 1 base remained unmatched. This chain's CDR3 is CASSLTSGDNEQFF. DNA of the CDR3: TGTGCCAGCAGCTTAACGAGCGGGGACAATGAGCAGTTCTTC.

This clonotype was observed at least ten times. V usage is TRBV28 and J usage is TRBJ2-5; D unresolved. This CDR3 comprises 14 residues. V lost 5 bases, J lost 4 bases, and 14 bases lay in between. CDR1 and CDR2 from the germline V gene are MDHEN and SYDVKM. This chain's CDR3 is CASSLILGRETQYF. The CDR3 nucleotides read TGTGCCAGCAGTCTCATTTTAGGGCGAGAGACCCAGTACTTC.

This clonotype has ten or more counts. The chain is built from TRBV7-6 and TRBJ2-7; D is perhaps TRBD1 (5 bases). The V end was cut by 2 bases, the J end by 3 bases, with 11 bases between. The CDR3 totals 14 residues. Germline-derived CDR1 and CDR2 are SGHVS and FNYEAQ. The CDR3 reads CASSLNQGGYEQYF. The CDR3 DNA sequence: TGTGCCAGCAGCTTAAACCAGGGTGGCTACGAGCAGTACTTC.

This clonotype has just a few counts. This chain joins TRBV11-2 and TRBJ2-7; D possibly matches TRBD1 or TRBD2 (5 bases each). Trimming shortened V by 5 bases and J by 2 bases, and 16 bases separated the two germline ends. Germline V gene sequence: CDR1 SGHAT, CDR2 FQNNGV. The CDR3 length is 15 residues. The CDR3 nucleotides are TGTGCCAGCAGCCTCGGGGCACTAACTACCTACGAGCAGTACTTC. Residues: CASSLGALTTYEQYF.

The CDR3 DNA reads as TGTGCCAGCATGCCATTACATGGGGCGCGGGAGCAGTACTTC. It translates to CASMPLHGAREQYF. This chain joins TRBV2 and TRBJ2-7; perhaps TRBD1 as D (5 bases). Germline V gene data show CDR1 as SNHLY and CDR2 as FYNNEI. This CDR3 contains 14 residues. Trimming cost V 7 bases and J 7 bases, with 20 bases left between them.

This clonotype was counted between two and nine times. CDR3 nucleotide sequence: TGTGCCAGCAGCCAAGAAGGTCATTCCGGCTGGTCAGAGACCCAGTACTTC. This encodes CASSQEGHSGWSETQYF. V gene TRBV3-1 combines with J gene TRBJ2-5, with unresolved D. The CDR3 spans 17 residues. Deletions cut 0 bases from V and 4 bases from J, with 18 bases between. The germline V gene encodes CDR1 LGHDT and CDR2 YNNKEL (reference sequence).

In this sample, this clonotype turned up many times. The chain joins TRBV7-2 to TRBJ2-7; unclear D gene. CDR1 SGHTA and CDR2 FQGNSA come from the germline V gene. Trimming took 5 bases from V and 6 from J, leaving 11 bases between them. This CDR3 has 12 residues. In DNA form, the CDR3 reads TGTGCCAGCAGCCCGAACCTTCTCGAGCAGTACTTC. This sequence encodes CASSPNLLEQYF.

V and J are TRBV2 and TRBJ2-3; 8 bases align to TRBD2. The CDR3 totals 15 residues. Germline V gene data show CDR1 as SNHLY and CDR2 as FYNNEI. Trimming took 1 base from V and 0 from J; bases not matched to a gene: 0. The CDR3 sequence: CASSEGTSSTDTQYF. For the CDR3, the DNA is TGTGCCAGCAGTGAAGGGACTAGCAGCACAGATACGCAGTATTTT.

This rearrangement joins TRBV9 to TRBJ2-3; 11 positions match TRBD2. V lost 2 bases, J lost 4 bases, and 6 bases stayed unmatched. Germline V gene sequence: CDR1 SGDLS, CDR2 YYNGEE. This CDR3 spans 16 amino acids. The CDR3, as DNA: TGTGCCAGCAGCGTTTTAGCGGGGGGGCCCGCAGATACGCAGTATTTT. Protein: CASSVLAGGPADTQYF.

This clonotype was recorded many times. The chain has TRBV28 and TRBJ1-1, with D maybe TRBD1 (5 bases). From germline, CDR1 is MDHEN and CDR2 SYDVKM. With 1 base removed from V and 7 bases from J, the gap between germline ends came to 13 bases. The CDR3 is 14 residues long. The CDR3 reads CASSLYDNRNEAFF. The CDR3 coding sequence is TGTGCCAGCAGTTTATACGACAACAGGAATGAAGCTTTCTTT.

This clonotype was observed many times. The chain carries TRBV28 and TRBJ2-5, with 11 bases matching TRBD2. Per germline, CDR1 MDHEN and CDR2 SYDVKM. The CDR3 sequence is 17 residues long. Trimming cost V 3 bases and J 2 bases; bases outside gene matches: 8. The CDR3 protein is CASSFTLAGGTQETQYF. In nucleotides, the CDR3 is TGTGCCAGCAGTTTTACTCTAGCGGGGGGAACTCAAGAGACCCAGTACTTC.